This T cell receptor beta chain was sequenced in a study of OX40 agonist ivuxolimab in advanced cancers. Study as a whole: Ivuxolimab was delivered to patients intravenously every 2 weeks at doses spanning 0.01 to 10 mg/kg. Patients undergoing dose escalation presented with hepatocellular carcinoma, melanoma, renal cell or head and neck cancer. General study findings and limits: There were also nonresponders showing low normalized T-cell clonal expansion.

The CDR3 is 14 amino acids. V shed 5 bases and J shed 6 bases, with 17 bases lying between them. Points on this clone: Antigen specificity is unknown.

Using immunoSEQ multiplex PCR, the repertoire was profiled, and TCRdb retains in-frame clones only, with some absent. There are 50,000 or so clones in the sample; almost 80% occur only once, and 6.5% to 9% lies in the top ten. The origin of this receptor is an adult with an advanced solid tumor such as melanoma, head and neck, liver or kidney cancer. The sample in question was CD4+ or CD8+ T cells sorted from blood, obtained in a trial of the OX40 agonist ivuxolimab. The chain uses TRBV23-1 and TRBJ2-7; D is perhaps TRBD2 (5 bases). TRBV23-1 is an ORF, and what it does is uncertain. CDR3 nucleotides: TGCGCCAGCAGTTACCGGACTCCAACGGGCGAGCAGTACTTC. Its translation is CASSYRTPTGEQYF.